The source of this TCR beta chain is a study of blood T cell repertoires in COVID-19. Whole-study context: PBMCs, B-cell-depleted T cells, or T cells were the source of the cDNA or gDNA that made up the material.

Assay: immunoSEQ multiplex PCR; the TCRdb copy retains only in-frame clones and omits some. The repertoire has approximately 300,000 clones, around four fifths of them found once; the top ten carry about 1.2%. CDR1 SGHAT and CDR2 FQNNGV come from the germline V gene. The CDR3 sequence is 14 residues long. The junction had 5 bases not matched to a gene; V was cut back by 4 bases and J by 10 bases. This clone appeared once. The source of this sequence is a woman aged 45-60 years with acute or convalescent COVID-19. This chain connects TRBV11-2 to TRBJ2-1; 12 bases align to TRBD1. The sequenced sample consisted of peripheral blood. The CDR3: CASSSGQGAWEQFF. CDR3 in DNA: TGTGCCAGCAGCTCGGGACAGGGGGCGTGGGAGCAGTTCTTC.